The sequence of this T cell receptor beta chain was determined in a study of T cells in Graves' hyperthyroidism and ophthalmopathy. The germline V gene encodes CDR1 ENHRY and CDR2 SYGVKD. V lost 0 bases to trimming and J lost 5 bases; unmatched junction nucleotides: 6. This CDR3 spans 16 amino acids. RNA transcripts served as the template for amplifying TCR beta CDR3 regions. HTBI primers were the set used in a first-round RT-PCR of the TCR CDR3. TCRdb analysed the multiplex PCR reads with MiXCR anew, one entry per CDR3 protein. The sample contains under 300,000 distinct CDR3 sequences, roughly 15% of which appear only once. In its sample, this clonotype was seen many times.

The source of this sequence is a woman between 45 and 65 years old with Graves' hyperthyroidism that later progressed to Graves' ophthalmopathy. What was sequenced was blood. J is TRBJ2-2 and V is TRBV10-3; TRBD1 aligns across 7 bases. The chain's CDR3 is CAISESRTGGTGELFF. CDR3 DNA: TGTGCCATCAGTGAGTCGCGGACAGGTGGAACCGGGGAGCTGTTTTTT.